This TCR beta chain is drawn from a study of glioma-infiltrating T cells. Overall study findings and caveats: Tissue and blood shared very few CDR3 sequences. Gliomas, especially low-grade, showed above-expected tissue-blood divergence; non-neoplastic patients showed below.

This clonotype was recorded many times. Its antigen is unidentified. TCR alpha and beta CDR3 regions were amplified from RNA using iRepertoire nested multiplex PCR. One-step reverse transcription and amplification started from approximately 100-400 ng of tissue mRNA or PBMC total RNA. Each CDR3 protein gets one entry after TCRdb re-called the multiplex PCR reads with MiXCR. Here the sample spans about 110,000 distinct CDR3 sequences, about 25% being singletons. With 6 bases removed from V and 0 bases from J, the gap between germline ends came to 14 bases. The CDR3 sequence is 14 residues long. Germline loops: CDR1 DFQATT, CDR2 SNEGSKA (reference sequence).

This rearrangement joins TRBV20-1 to TRBJ1-1; D not certain. This TCR derives from a human donor with low-grade glioma or glioblastoma, undergoing nonglioma brain surgery, or in good health (not recorded which). The specimen was glioma tissue, nonneoplastic brain tissue, or PBMCs (not recorded which). As DNA, the CDR3 is TGCAGTGCAACAATCGGCCCCATGAACACTGAAGCTTTCTTT. This encodes CSATIGPMNTEAFF.